These 9 T cell receptor beta chains originate from one sample sequenced in a study of blood T cell repertoires in COVID-19. Sequencing used immunoSEQ multiplex PCR; TCRdb keeps in-frame clones, though not all of them. Among 250,000 to 300,000 clones listed, 75% to 90% were seen once. Sequencing was done on a sample of peripheral blood. All receptors derive from a woman in her thirties with active or convalescent COVID-19.

The V and J genes are TRBV7-2 and TRBJ1-3; no clear D gene. Germline loops: CDR1 SGHTA, CDR2 FQGNSA. Trimming cost V 1 base and J 3 bases, with 7 bases left between them. The CDR3 consists of 14 residues. CDR3 protein: CASSLELVGNTIYF. The CDR3 DNA is TGTGCCAGCAGCTTAGAGCTAGTTGGAAACACCATATATTTT. The complete variable domain, with remaining parts taken from reference TRBV7-2 and TRBJ1-3, reads GAGVSQSPSNKVTEKGKDVELRCDPISGHTALYWYRQSLGQGLEFLIYFQGNSAPDKSGLPSDRFSAERTGGSVSTLTIQRTQQEDSAVYLCASSLELVGNTIYFGEGSWLTVV.

The chain recombines TRBV5-1 with TRBJ1-4, with 7 bases that match TRBD1. This CDR3 has 14 residues. The J segment lost 6 bases and the V segment lost 2 bases, leaving 4 bases of the junction unmatched. Germline lookup yields CDR1 SGHRS and CDR2 YFSETQ. The CDR3 nucleotides are TGCGCCAGCAGCTTAGGGGGCGCCGATGAAAAACTGTTTTTT. This sequence encodes CASSLGGADEKLFF.

The chain has TRBV3-1 (or the pseudogene TRBV3-2) and TRBJ1-2, with D perhaps matching TRBD1 (5 bases). Germline V gene sequence: CDR1 LGHDT, CDR2 YNNKEL (reference sequence). The germline V and J ends were trimmed by 3 bases and 4 bases, with 21 bases remaining between them. The CDR3 sequence is 17 residues long. Written as DNA, the CDR3 is TGTGCCAGCAGCCACCGCCGGGGGGTCGAGCTTCGCTATGGCTACACCTTC. Protein sequence: CASSHRRGVELRYGYTF.

The rearrangement links TRBV7-3 to TRBJ2-7; D perhaps matches TRBD2 (6 bases). V shed 5 bases and J shed 6 bases, with 11 bases lying between them. The germline CDR1 and CDR2 sequences are SGHTA and FQGTGA. The length of the CDR3 is 12 residues. This chain's CDR3 is CASSLGGGEQYF. CDR3 DNA: TGTGCCAGCAGCCTGGGGGGAGGCGAGCAGTACTTC.

The chain uses TRBV12-3 or TRBV12-4 and TRBJ1-2; D gene ambiguous. The CDR3 loop spans 13 amino acids. V shed 6 bases and J shed 8 bases, with 16 bases lying between them. The CDR3: CASSHRGREGYTF. CDR3 sequence (DNA): TGTGCCAGCAGCCATCGAGGGCGGGAGGGCTACACCTTC.

The chain links TRBV6-5 to TRBJ2-7; the match to TRBD1 covers 7 bases. In germline, CDR1 is MNHEY, CDR2 SVGAGI. This CDR3 spans 13 amino acids. With 6 bases clipped from V and 6 bases from J, the junction kept 8 bases outside the gene matches. Here the CDR3 reads CASSRQGPAEQYF. The CDR3 DNA follows: TGTGCCAGCAGCCGACAGGGCCCCGCCGAGCAGTACTTC.

The rearrangement uses TRBV7-2 and TRBJ1-6, with 8 bases that match TRBD1. The germline gives CDR1 SGHTA, CDR2 FQGNSA. V was pared by 3 bases and J by 5 bases, with 6 bases of the junction left unmatched. The CDR3 runs to 16 residues. The CDR3 reads CASSFRTGLNNSPLHF. In DNA form, the CDR3 reads TGTGCCAGCAGCTTTAGGACAGGGCTTAATAATTCACCCCTCCACTTT.

The chain employs TRBV7-2 and TRBJ2-2, with 9 bases that match TRBD1. The germline gives CDR1 SGHTA, CDR2 FQGNSA. The CDR3 covers 16 residues. Germline trimming cut 1 base from V and 2 bases from J; bases unmatched to any gene: 2. The CDR3 is CASSLGDRDNTGELFF. CDR3 in DNA: TGTGCCAGCAGCTTAGGGGACAGGGATAACACCGGGGAGCTGTTTTTT.

V usage is TRBV5-4 and J usage is TRBJ1-2; 9 nucleotides line up with TRBD1. V was pared by 6 bases and J by 2 bases, with 5 bases of the junction left unmatched. The CDR3 contains 14 residues. CDR1 SGHNT and CDR2 YYREEE come from the germline V gene (reference sequence). This CDR3 is CASNLDRGNYGYTF. The CDR3 nucleotides read TGTGCCAGCAACTTAGACAGGGGGAACTATGGCTACACCTTC.